The entry below gives a single T cell receptor beta chain sequence along with its context. Study processing details: By means of reference gene primer amplification, nucleated cell counts were estimated. The repertoire was sequenced with immunoSEQ multiplex PCR; TCRdb's copy has only in-frame clones and lacks some. The D gene and trimming were derived from the DNA, and the V and J assignments and clone size from that table. The sample records roughly 280,000 clones, around 80% being singletons. This specimen comes from a study of blood T cell repertoires in COVID-19. Study details: The study drew acute and convalescent COVID-19 samples from the United States, Italy and Spain. T cells, B-cell-depleted T cells, or PBMCs provided the cDNA or gDNA that served as material.

Trimming stripped 2 bases from V and 0 bases from J, with 13 bases between. This CDR3 contains 17 residues. CDR1 and CDR2 from the germline V gene are LGHDT and YNNKEL (reference sequence). The sequence came from a man in his sixties with acute or convalescent COVID-19. The chain couples TRBV3-1 (or the pseudogene TRBV3-2) to TRBJ2-2; D not certain. Sequences were obtained from peripheral blood. The CDR3 region has the DNA TGTGCCAGCAGCCAAAGATCGGTGGGCCCGAACACCGGGGAGCTGTTTTTT. Translation gives CASSQRSVGPNTGELFF.